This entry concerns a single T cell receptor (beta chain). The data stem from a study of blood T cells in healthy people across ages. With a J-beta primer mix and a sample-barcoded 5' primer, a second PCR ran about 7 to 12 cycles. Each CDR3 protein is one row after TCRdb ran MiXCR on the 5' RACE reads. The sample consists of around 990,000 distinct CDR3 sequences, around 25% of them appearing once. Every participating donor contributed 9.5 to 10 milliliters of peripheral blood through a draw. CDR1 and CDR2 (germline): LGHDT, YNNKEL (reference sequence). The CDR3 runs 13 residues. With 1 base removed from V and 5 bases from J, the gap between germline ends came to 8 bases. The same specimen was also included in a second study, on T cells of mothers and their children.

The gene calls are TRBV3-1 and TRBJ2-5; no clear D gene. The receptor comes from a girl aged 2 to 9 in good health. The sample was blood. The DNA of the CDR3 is TGTGCCAGCAGCCAAGCAGCCTCGGAGACCCAGTACTTC. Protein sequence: CASSQAASETQYF.